Below are 17 T cell receptor beta chains sequenced from a single sample in a study of technical replicates of blood from a few donors (dated by TCRdb to the late 2010s). The library was generated by the immunoSEQ multiplex PCR assay. Entries here come from immuneACCESS through TCRdb and include only in-frame sequences with V and J called. Some clones fail to appear in such tables; in the studies checked, an unresolved V gene covers under half of the shortfall, and the cause of the remainder is unknown. This sample comprises about 94,000 clones, 90% to 96% of them detected only once. The ten largest clonotypes hold 0.36% of the sample. Material for sequencing was T cells isolated from PBMCs. These receptors came from a human donor in good health.

The V gene is TRBV19, the J gene TRBJ2-7, with TRBD1 matching over 7 bases. J was trimmed by 4 bases and V by 3 bases; bases with no gene match: 6. CDR3 length equals 14 residues. Germline lookup yields CDR1 LNHDA and CDR2 SQIVND (reference sequence). The CDR3 DNA sequence: TGTGCCAGTAGTATGGAGAGGGGGCAGTACGAGCAGTACTTC. Encoded protein: CASSMERGQYEQYF.

The chain has TRBV9 and TRBJ1-1; no firm D call. The CDR3 is made up of 14 amino acids. The germline gives CDR1 SGDLS, CDR2 YYNGEE. V was pared by 0 bases and J by 0 bases, with 6 bases between. For the CDR3, the DNA is TGTGCCAGCAGCGTAGTATCTGTGAACACTGAAGCTTTCTTT. It translates to CASSVVSVNTEAFF.

The J gene is TRBJ2-3, the V gene TRBV4-3; weak D call: TRBD2 (5 bases). Per germline, CDR1 LGHNA and CDR2 YSLEER. V gave up 0 bases and J gave up 0 bases, with 13 bases separating them. The CDR3 consists of 17 residues. The CDR3 region is CASSQDLWEFSTDTQYF. The CDR3 region has the DNA TGCGCCAGCAGCCAAGATCTTTGGGAGTTCAGCACAGATACGCAGTATTTT.

A note on this clone: The same CDR3 is also encoded by other DNA sequences in this sample. This chain joins TRBV19 and TRBJ2-7; TRBD1 is a possible D gene (6 bases). Germline-derived CDR1 and CDR2 are LNHDA and SQIVND (reference sequence). CDR3 length: 13 residues. The V end was cut by 1 base, the J end by 4 bases, with 8 bases between. The CDR3 region has the DNA TGTGCCAGTAGTATAGCCACAGGGTACGAGCAGTACTTC. It translates to CASSIATGYEQYF.

This clone was found once. The V call is TRBV7-6, the J call TRBJ2-7; 7 nucleotides agree with TRBD1. This CDR3 spans 17 amino acids. The V gene's germline CDR1 is SGHVS and CDR2 FNYEAQ. V was clipped by 3 bases and J by 5 bases; unmatched bases: 16. The CDR3 loop reads CASSLPPTKGTADEQYF. DNA of the CDR3: TGTGCCAGCAGCTTGCCCCCGACCAAGGGGACAGCAGACGAGCAGTACTTC.

The chain links TRBV10-3 to TRBJ1-2, with a weak D call TRBD1 (5 bases). The ends were cut back, 3 bases at V and 8 bases at J, with 10 bases in the middle. The CDR3 totals 12 residues. Germline V lookup: CDR1 ENHRY, CDR2 SYGVKD. Here the CDR3 reads CAISESGVGYTF. In nucleotides, the CDR3 is TGTGCCATCAGTGAATCGGGGGTGGGCTACACCTTC.

V is TRBV11-3 and J is TRBJ1-1; 8 bases agree with TRBD1. The CDR3 loop spans 11 amino acids. V lost 4 bases and J lost 8; bases outside the gene matches: 0. Germline CDR1 reads SGHNT; CDR2 reads YENEEA. The CDR3 nucleotides are TGTGCCAGCAGCTGGGACAGGGAAGCTTTCTTT. It codes for CASSWDREAFF.

The V and J genes are TRBV12-5 and TRBJ2-1; D ambiguous. The CDR3 runs to 15 residues. Between the trimmed V and J ends, which lost 0 bases and 5 bases, there was a span of 11 bases. From germline, CDR1 is LGHNT and CDR2 FRNRAP. This CDR3 reads CASGLVLYFNNEQFF. In DNA, the CDR3 is TGTGCTAGTGGTTTGGTCCTTTACTTTAACAATGAGCAGTTCTTC.

DNA of the CDR3: TGTGCCAGTAGTATCTCTGCTAGCGGGGTCCATGAGCAGTTCTTC. Its protein is CASSISASGVHEQFF. This chain uses TRBV19 with TRBJ2-1; 9 bases fit TRBD2. With V trimmed by 3 bases and J by 8 bases, 8 bases remained unmatched. This CDR3 has 15 residues. Germline CDR1 LNHDA, CDR2 SQIVND (reference sequence).

This chain joins TRBV15 and TRBJ1-1, with a tentative D call TRBD1 (6 bases). Looked up from germline, CDR1 is LNHNV and CDR2 is YYDKDF (reference sequence). The CDR3 runs 15 residues. Trimming pared 1 base from V and 1 base from J, leaving 10 bases between. This chain's CDR3 is CATSRVPGENTEAFF. As DNA, the CDR3 is TGTGCCACCAGCAGAGTGCCAGGGGAGAACACTGAAGCTTTCTTT.

V is TRBV29-1 and J is TRBJ2-5; the D is unclear. Germline V gene lookup returns CDR1 SQVTM and CDR2 ANQGSEA. V was trimmed by 3 bases and J by 1 base, leaving 9 bases between them. The CDR3 covers 13 residues. CDR3 nucleotides: TGCAGCGTTGATTCGTACTCCCAAGAGACCCAGTACTTC. Translation gives CSVDSYSQETQYF.

The rearrangement joins TRBV28 to TRBJ1-2; D perhaps matches TRBD1 (5 bases). From germline, CDR1 is MDHEN and CDR2 SYDVKM. Trimming pared 6 bases from V and 4 bases from J, leaving 12 bases between. This CDR3 spans 13 amino acids. The CDR3 DNA sequence: TGTGCCAGCAGACCTGACAGCACCTATGGCTACACCTTC. Protein product: CASRPDSTYGYTF.

The rearrangement links TRBV5-1 to TRBJ2-1; D perhaps matches TRBD2 (5 bases). Trimming took 4 bases from V and 7 from J, leaving 12 bases between them. Germline lookup yields CDR1 SGHRS and CDR2 YFSETQ. CDR3 length: 13 residues. CDR3 in amino acids: CASSPIPGNEQFF. CDR3 in DNA: TGCGCCAGCAGCCCGATACCGGGGAATGAGCAGTTCTTC. Using reference TRBV5-1 and TRBJ2-1 for the parts outside the CDR3, the full variable domain is KAGVTQTPRYLIKTRGQQVTLSCSPISGHRSVSWYQQTPGQGLQFLFEYFSETQRNKGNFPGRFSGRQFSNSRSEMNVSTLELGDSALYLCASSPIPGNEQFFGPGTRLTVL.

The rearrangement joins TRBV6-5 to TRBJ1-2; TRBD1 matches 10 bases. This CDR3 region has 14 residues. Germline CDR1 reads MNHEY; CDR2 reads SVGAGI. V trimming: 6 bases; J trimming: 4 bases; junction bases outside the gene matches: 5. The DNA of the CDR3 is TGTGCCAGCAGCTCCCGGGACAGGGGCTATGGCTACACCTTC. Protein product: CASSSRDRGYGYTF.

The rearrangement uses TRBV13 and TRBJ2-1, with 12 positions matching TRBD2. Germline values: CDR1 PRHDT, CDR2 FYEKMQ (reference sequence). This CDR3 region has 15 residues. With V trimmed by 4 bases and J by 8 bases, 6 bases remained unmatched. The CDR3 DNA is TGTGCCAGCAGCTCCGGACTAGCGGGGACGGATGAGCAGTTCTTC. It codes for CASSSGLAGTDEQFF.

The chain carries TRBV5-5 and TRBJ2-7; TRBD2 aligns across 14 bases. The V gene's germline CDR1 is SGHKS and CDR2 YYEKEE (reference sequence). Trimming at V came to 2 bases and at J to 4 bases, leaving 8 bases not matched to a gene. The CDR3 extends over 17 amino acids. The CDR3 nucleotides read TGTGCCAGCAGCTTATATGCGGGGACTAGCGGGGGATACGAGCAGTACTTC. Its protein product is CASSLYAGTSGGYEQYF.

J is TRBJ2-5 and V is TRBV2; 10 bases map to TRBD1. Trimming at V came to 4 bases and at J to 5 bases, leaving 7 bases not matched to a gene. Looked up from germline, CDR1 is SNHLY and CDR2 is FYNNEI. The CDR3 extends over 15 amino acids. The CDR3 region has the DNA TGTGCCAGCAGTGGCGACAGGGGGCTTACGGAGACCCAGTACTTC. Translation: CASSGDRGLTETQYF.